This T cell receptor (beta chain) was sequenced in a study of regulatory T cells in long-lasting Graves disease. Study outcomes and limitations: The study found persistent patients shared more public clonotypes (2,741) than new patients (approximately 970).

The TCR beta library used iRepertoire HTBI primers with Arm-PCR amplification of CDR3. TCRdb itself ran the multiplex PCR reads through MiXCR, one entry per CDR3 protein. The table lists about 540,000 distinct CDR3 sequences, around an eighth of them singletons. In its sample, this clonotype was seen a few times. Antigen unknown. Sample time point: newly diagnosed GD, antithyroid drugs for less than 3 months. PBMC-extracted RNA yielded the TCR library. The V end was cut by 4 bases, the J end by 2 bases, with 16 bases between. This CDR3 contains 15 residues. CDR1 and CDR2 from the germline V gene are SGHNT and YYREEE (reference sequence). These data were likewise used in another study, on T cells in Graves' hyperthyroidism and ophthalmopathy. That work contributes: In the first-round RT-PCR of the TCR CDR3, the HTBI primer set was used.

This specimen was peripheral blood mononuclear cells (PBMCs), taken at new diagnosis, from a patient treated with antithyroid drugs. The sequence was collected from a man aged 30-40 years with Graves disease. V is TRBV5-4 and J is TRBJ2-7; tentatively, D is TRBD1 or TRBD2 (6 bases each). This chain's CDR3 is CASSGDLKGAYEQYF. CDR3 coding DNA: TGTGCCAGCAGCGGGGACTTGAAGGGGGCCTACGAGCAGTACTTC.